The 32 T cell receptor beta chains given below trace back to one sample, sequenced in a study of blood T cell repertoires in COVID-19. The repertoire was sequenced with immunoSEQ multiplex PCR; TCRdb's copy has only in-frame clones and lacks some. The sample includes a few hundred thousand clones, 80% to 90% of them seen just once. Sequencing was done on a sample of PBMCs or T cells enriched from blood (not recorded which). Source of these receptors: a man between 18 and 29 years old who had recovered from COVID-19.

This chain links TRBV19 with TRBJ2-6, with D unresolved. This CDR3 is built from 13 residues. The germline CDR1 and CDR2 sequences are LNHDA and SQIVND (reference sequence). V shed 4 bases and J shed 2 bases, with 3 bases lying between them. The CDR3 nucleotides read TGTGCCAGTAGTACTCCTGGGGCCAACGTCCTGACTTTC. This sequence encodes CASSTPGANVLTF.

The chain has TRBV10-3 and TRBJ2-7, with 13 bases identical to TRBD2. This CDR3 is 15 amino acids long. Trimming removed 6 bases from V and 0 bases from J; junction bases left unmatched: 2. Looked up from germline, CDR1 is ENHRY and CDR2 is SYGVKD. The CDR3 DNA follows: TGTGCCATCAGAGGGACTAGCGGGACCTCCTACGAGCAGTACTTC. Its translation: CAIRGTSGTSYEQYF.

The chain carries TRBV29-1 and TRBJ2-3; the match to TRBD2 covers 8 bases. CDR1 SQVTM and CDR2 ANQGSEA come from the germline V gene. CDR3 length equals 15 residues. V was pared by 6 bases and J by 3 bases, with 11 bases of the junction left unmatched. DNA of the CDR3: TGCAGCGTCACCCCGTGGAGCGGGAGTACAGATACGCAGTATTTT. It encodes CSVTPWSGSTDTQYF.

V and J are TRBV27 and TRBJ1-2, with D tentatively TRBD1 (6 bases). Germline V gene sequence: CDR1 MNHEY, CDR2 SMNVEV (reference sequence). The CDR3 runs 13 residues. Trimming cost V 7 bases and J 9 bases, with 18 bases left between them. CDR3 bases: TGTGCCAGCAATGAGGACAGCCACGGAAGCTACACCTTC. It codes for CASNEDSHGSYTF.

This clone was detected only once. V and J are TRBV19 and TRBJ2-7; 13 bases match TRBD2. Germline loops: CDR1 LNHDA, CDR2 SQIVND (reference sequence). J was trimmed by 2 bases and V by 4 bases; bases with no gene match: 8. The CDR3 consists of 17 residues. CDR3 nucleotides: TGTGCCAGTAGTACCTGGACTAGCGGGAGTCCTGCCTACGAGCAGTACTTC. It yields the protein CASSTWTSGSPAYEQYF. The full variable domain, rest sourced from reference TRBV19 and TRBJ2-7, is DGGITQSPKYLFRKEGQNVTLSCEQNLNHDAMYWYRQDPGQGLRLIYYSQIVNDFQKGDIAEGYSVSREKKESFPLTVTSAQKNPTAFYLCASSTWTSGSPAYEQYFGPGTRLTVT.

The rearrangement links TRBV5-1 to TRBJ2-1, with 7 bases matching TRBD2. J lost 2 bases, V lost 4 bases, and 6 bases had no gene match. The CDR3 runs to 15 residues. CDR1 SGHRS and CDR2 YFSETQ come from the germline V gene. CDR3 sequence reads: CASSPLAAAYNEQFF. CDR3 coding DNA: TGCGCCAGCAGCCCGCTAGCGGCTGCCTACAATGAGCAGTTCTTC.

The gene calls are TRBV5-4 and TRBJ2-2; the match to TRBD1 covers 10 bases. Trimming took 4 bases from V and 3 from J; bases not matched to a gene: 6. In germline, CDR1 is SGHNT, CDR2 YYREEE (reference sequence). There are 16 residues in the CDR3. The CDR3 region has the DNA TGTGCCAGCAGCCGTTTGACAGGGGGCCACACCGGGGAGCTGTTTTTT. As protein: CASSRLTGGHTGELFF.

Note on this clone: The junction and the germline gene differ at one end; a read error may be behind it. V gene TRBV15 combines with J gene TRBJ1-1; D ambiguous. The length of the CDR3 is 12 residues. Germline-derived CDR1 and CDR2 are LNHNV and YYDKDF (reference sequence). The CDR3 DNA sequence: TGTGCCACCAGCAGAGATTCGACTGTAGCTTTCTTT. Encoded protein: CATSRDSTVAFF. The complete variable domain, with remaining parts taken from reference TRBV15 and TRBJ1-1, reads DAMVIQNPRYQVTQFGKPVTLSCSQTLNHNVMYWYQQKSSQAPKLLFHYYDKDFNNEADTPDNFQSRRPNTSFCFLDIRSPGLGDTAMYLCATSRDSTVAFFGQGTRLTVV.

The CDR3: CASSVVPGLGGNTIYF. The CDR3 DNA reads TGTGCCAGCAGCGTAGTTCCCGGGTTGGGTGGAAACACCATATATTTT. The V gene is TRBV9, the J gene TRBJ1-3; D is uncertain. The CDR3 totals 16 residues. V gave up 0 bases and J gave up 3 bases, with 13 bases separating them. The germline CDR1 and CDR2 sequences are SGDLS and YYNGEE.

The CDR3 sequence is CASSPGQSGTEAFF. The CDR3 DNA is TGTGCCAGCAGTCCCGGACAGTCAGGGACTGAAGCTTTCTTT. The chain combines TRBV28 with TRBJ1-1; a weak D match, TRBD1 (6 bases). There are 14 residues in the CDR3. Between the trimmed V and J ends, which lost 5 bases and 5 bases, there was a span of 15 bases. Germline assignment: CDR1 MDHEN and CDR2 SYDVKM.

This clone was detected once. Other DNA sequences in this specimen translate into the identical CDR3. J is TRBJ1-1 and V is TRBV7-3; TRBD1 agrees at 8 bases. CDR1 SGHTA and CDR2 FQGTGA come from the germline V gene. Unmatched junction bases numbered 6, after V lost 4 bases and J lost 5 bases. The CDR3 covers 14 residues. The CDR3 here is CASSSGQGRTEAFF. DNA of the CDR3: TGTGCCAGCAGCTCTGGACAGGGTCGAACTGAAGCTTTCTTT.

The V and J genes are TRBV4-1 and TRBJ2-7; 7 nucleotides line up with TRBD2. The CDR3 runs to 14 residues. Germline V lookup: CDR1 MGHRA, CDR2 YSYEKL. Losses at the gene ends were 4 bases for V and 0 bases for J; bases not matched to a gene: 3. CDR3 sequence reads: CASSLRTSSYEQYF. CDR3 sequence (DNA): TGCGCCAGCAGCCTTAGGACTAGCTCCTACGAGCAGTACTTC.

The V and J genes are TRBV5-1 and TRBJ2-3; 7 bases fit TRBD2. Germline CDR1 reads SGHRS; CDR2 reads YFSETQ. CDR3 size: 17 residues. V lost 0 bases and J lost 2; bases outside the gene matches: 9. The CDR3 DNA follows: TGCGCCAGCAGCTTGGACCTAGTCGGGGGGACCACAGATACGCAGTATTTT. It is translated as CASSLDLVGGTTDTQYF.

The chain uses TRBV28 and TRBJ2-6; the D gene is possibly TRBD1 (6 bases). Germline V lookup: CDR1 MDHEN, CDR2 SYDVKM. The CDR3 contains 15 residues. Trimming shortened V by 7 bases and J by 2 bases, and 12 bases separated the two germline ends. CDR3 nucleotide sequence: TGTGCCAGCACCGTGGGGGCCACTGGGGCCAACGTCCTGACTTTC. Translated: CASTVGATGANVLTF. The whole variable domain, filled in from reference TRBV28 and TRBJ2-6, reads DVKVTQSSRYLVKRTGEKVFLECVQDMDHENMFWYRQDPGLGLRLIYFSYDVKMKEKGDIPEGYSVSREKKERFSLILESASTNQTSMYLCASTVGATGANVLTFGAGSRLTVL.

CDR3 sequence: CASTGLGEQFF. DNA for the CDR3: TGTGCCAGCACAGGGTTAGGGGAGCAGTTCTTC. This chain uses TRBV2 with TRBJ2-1; tentative D call: TRBD1 (5 bases). The CDR3 has 11 residues. Germline V CDR1 and CDR2: SNHLY, FYNNEI. Between the trimmed V and J ends, which lost 7 bases and 10 bases, there was a span of 11 bases.

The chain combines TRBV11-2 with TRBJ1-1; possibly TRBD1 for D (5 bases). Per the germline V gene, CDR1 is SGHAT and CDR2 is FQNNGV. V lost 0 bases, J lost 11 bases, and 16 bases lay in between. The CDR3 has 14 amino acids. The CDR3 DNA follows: TGTGCCAGCAGCTTAGATCTGGGCAGGCGGGGGGCTTTCTTT. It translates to CASSLDLGRRGAFF.

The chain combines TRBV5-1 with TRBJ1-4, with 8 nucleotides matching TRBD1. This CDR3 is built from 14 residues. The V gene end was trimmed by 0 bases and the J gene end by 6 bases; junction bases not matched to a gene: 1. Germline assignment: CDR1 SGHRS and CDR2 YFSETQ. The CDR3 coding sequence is TGCGCCAGCAGCTTGGGGACAGGGTATGAAAAACTGTTTTTT. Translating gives CASSLGTGYEKLFF.

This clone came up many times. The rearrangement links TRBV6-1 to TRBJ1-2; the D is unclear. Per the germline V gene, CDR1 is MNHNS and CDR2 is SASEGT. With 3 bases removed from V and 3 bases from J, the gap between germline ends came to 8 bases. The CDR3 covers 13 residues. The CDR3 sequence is CASSDNSYYGYTF. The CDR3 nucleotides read TGTGCCAGCAGTGATAATTCCTACTATGGCTACACCTTC.

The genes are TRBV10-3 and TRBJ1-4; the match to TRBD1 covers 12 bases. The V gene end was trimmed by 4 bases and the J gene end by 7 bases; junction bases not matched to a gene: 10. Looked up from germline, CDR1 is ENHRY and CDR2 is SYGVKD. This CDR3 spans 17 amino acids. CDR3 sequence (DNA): TGTGCCATCAGTGCTGGGACAGGGGGCGCAAGGGGTGAAAAACTGTTTTTT. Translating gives CAISAGTGGARGEKLFF.

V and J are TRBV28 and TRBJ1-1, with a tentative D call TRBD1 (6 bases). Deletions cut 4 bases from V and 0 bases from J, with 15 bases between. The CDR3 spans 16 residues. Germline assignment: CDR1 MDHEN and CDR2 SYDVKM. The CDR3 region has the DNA TGTGCCAGCAGTTCCCCCGGACAGAGCATGAACACTGAAGCTTTCTTT. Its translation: CASSSPGQSMNTEAFF. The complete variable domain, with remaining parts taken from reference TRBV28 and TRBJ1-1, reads DVKVTQSSRYLVKRTGEKVFLECVQDMDHENMFWYRQDPGLGLRLIYFSYDVKMKEKGDIPEGYSVSREKKERFSLILESASTNQTSMYLCASSSPGQSMNTEAFFGQGTRLTVV.

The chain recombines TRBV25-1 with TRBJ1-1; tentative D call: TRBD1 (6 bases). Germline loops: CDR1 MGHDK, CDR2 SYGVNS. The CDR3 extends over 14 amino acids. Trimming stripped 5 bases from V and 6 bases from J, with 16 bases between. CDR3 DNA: TGTGCCAGCAGTACCCAGGGGTATAGGGCTGAAGCTTTCTTT. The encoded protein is CASSTQGYRAEAFF.

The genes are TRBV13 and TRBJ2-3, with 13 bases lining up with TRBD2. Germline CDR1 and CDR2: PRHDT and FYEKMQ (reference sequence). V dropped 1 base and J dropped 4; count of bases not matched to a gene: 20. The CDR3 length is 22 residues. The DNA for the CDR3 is TGTGCCAGCAGCTTAGCCCCCTCTTCGACTAGCGGGAGGCCTTGGTTGTCAGATACGCAGTATTTT. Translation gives CASSLAPSSTSGRPWLSDTQYF. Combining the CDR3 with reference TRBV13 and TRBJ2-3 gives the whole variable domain AAGVIQSPRHLIKEKRETATLKCYPIPRHDTVYWYQQGPGQDPQFLISFYEKMQSDKGSIPDRFSAQQFSDYHSELNMSSLELGDSALYFCASSLAPSSTSGRPWLSDTQYFGPGTRLTVL.

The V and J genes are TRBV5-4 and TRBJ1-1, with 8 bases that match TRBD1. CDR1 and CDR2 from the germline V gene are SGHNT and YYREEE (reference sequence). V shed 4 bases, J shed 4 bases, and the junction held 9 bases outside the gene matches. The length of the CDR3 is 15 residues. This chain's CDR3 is CASSPSGQGSTEAFF. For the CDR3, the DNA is TGTGCCAGCAGCCCGTCCGGACAGGGATCCACTGAAGCTTTCTTT.

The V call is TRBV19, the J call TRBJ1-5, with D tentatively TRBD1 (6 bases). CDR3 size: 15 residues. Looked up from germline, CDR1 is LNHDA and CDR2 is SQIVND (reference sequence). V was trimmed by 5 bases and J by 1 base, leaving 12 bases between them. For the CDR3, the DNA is TGTGCCAGTAGTCCAGGACAGACGAGCAATCAGCCCCAGCATTTT. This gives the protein CASSPGQTSNQPQHF.

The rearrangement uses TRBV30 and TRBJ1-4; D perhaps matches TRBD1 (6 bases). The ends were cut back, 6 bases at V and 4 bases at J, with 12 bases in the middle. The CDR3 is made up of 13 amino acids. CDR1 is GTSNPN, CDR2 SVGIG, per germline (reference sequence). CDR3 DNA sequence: TGTGCCTGCAAGGACAGTTATAATGAAAAACTGTTTTTT. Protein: CACKDSYNEKLFF. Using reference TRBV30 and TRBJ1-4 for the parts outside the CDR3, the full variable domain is SQTIHQWPATLVQPVGSPLSLECTVEGTSNPNLYWYRQAAGRGLQLLFYSVGIGQISSEVPQNLSASRPQDRQFILSSKKLLLSDSGFYLCACKDSYNEKLFFGSGTQLSVL.

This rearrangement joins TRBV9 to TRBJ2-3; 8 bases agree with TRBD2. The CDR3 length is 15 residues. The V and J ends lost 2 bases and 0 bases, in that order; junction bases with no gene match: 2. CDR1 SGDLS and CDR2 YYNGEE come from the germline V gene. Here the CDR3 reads CASSVSGASTDTQYF. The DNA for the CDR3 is TGTGCCAGCAGCGTTAGCGGGGCGAGCACAGATACGCAGTATTTT.

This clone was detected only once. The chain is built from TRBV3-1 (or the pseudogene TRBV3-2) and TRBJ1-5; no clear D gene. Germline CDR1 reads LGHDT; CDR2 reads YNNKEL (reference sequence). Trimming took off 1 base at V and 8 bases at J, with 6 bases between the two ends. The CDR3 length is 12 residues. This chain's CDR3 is CASSQGREPQHF. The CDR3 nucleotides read TGTGCCAGCAGCCAAGGGAGAGAGCCCCAGCATTTT.

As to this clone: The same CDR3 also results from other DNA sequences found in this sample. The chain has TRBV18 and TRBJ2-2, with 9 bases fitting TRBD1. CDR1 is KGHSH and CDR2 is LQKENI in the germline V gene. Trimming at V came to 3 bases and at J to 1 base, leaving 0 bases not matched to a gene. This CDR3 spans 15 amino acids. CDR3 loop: CASSPGQGNTGELFF. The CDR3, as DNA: TGTGCCAGCTCACCGGGACAGGGGAACACCGGGGAGCTGTTTTTT.

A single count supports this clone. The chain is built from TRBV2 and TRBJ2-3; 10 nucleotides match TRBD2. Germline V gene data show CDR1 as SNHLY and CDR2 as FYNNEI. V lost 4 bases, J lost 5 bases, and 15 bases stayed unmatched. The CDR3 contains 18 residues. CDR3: CASSVTSGVTRGGDTQYF. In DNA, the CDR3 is TGTGCCAGCAGTGTTACTAGCGGGGTCACAAGAGGGGGAGATACGCAGTATTTT.

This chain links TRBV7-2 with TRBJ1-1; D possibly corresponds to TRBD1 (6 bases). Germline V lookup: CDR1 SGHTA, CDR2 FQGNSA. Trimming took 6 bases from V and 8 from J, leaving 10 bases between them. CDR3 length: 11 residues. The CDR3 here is CASRVTGEAFF. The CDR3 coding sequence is TGTGCCAGCAGGGTTACAGGGGAAGCTTTCTTT.

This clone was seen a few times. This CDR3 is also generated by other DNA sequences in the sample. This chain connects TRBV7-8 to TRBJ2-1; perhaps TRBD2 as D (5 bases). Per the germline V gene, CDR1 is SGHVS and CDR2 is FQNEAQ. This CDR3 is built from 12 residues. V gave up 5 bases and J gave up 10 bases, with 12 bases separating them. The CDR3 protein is CASSPTRLEQFF. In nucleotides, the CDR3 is TGTGCCAGCAGCCCCACTCGACTAGAGCAGTTCTTC.

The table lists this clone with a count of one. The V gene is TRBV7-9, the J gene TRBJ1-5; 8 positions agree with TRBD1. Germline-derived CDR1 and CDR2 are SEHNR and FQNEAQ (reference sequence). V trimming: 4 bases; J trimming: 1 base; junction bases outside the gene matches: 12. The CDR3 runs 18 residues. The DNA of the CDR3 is TGTGCCAGCAGCTCCCCGACAGGGGAGAATTGGAGCAATCAGCCCCAGCATTTT. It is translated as CASSSPTGENWSNQPQHF.